Following are 29 T cell receptor beta chains from one sample sequenced in a study of T cells in Graves' hyperthyroidism and ophthalmopathy. Amplified TCR beta CDR3 regions came from RNA transcripts. First-round RT-PCR of the TCR CDR3 relied on the HTBI primer set. TCRdb reanalysed the multiplex PCR reads using MiXCR and keeps one entry per CDR3 protein. Among 600,000 to 850,000 distinct CDR3 sequences listed, around 19% were seen once. Material: blood. The receptor source for this set is a woman aged 45-65 years with Graves' hyperthyroidism that later progressed to Graves' ophthalmopathy.

The J gene is TRBJ2-3, the V gene TRBV4-2, with 11 bases fitting TRBD2. CDR3 length equals 20 residues. Looked up from germline, CDR1 is LGHNA and CDR2 is YNFKEQ. After removal of 0 bases from V and 5 bases from J, the junction contained 16 bases not matched to a gene. The CDR3 loop is CASSQERLVAGGSSEDTQYF. CDR3 DNA sequence: TGTGCCAGCAGCCAAGAAAGATTGGTAGCGGGGGGGTCCTCGGAAGATACGCAGTATTTT.

The V and J genes are TRBV7-9 and TRBJ1-6; perhaps TRBD1 as D (6 bases). This CDR3 has 13 residues. V was pared by 4 bases and J by 10 bases, with 11 bases between. The germline gives CDR1 SEHNR, CDR2 FQNEAQ (reference sequence). The CDR3 protein is CASSSRTDSPLHF. The CDR3 bases are TGTGCCAGCAGCTCAAGGACAGACTCACCCCTCCACTTT.

The rearrangement uses TRBV7-9 and TRBJ2-1; 9 bases are a match to TRBD1. Germline assignment: CDR1 SEHNR and CDR2 FQNEAQ (reference sequence). Germline trimming cut 5 bases from V and 4 bases from J; bases unmatched to any gene: 15. The CDR3 covers 18 residues. CDR3 DNA sequence: TGTGCCAGCAGCCCAGGGGGCATTTGGGGACAGGGTTACAATGAGCAGTTCTTC. This codes for CASSPGGIWGQGYNEQFF.

The table lists this clonotype with many counts. This rearrangement joins TRBV7-9 to TRBJ2-5; 8 bases fit TRBD2. This CDR3 is 15 amino acids long. Germline CDR1 and CDR2: SEHNR and FQNEAQ (reference sequence). V lost 5 bases to trimming and J lost 6 bases; unmatched junction nucleotides: 11. In nucleotides, the CDR3 is TGTGCCAGCAGCCCCCGAGGTAGCGGGGACAAGACCCAGTACTTC. As protein: CASSPRGSGDKTQYF.

This clonotype was seen at least ten times. The genes are TRBV12-3 or TRBV12-4 and TRBJ2-6, with D perhaps assigned TRBD1 or TRBD2 (5 bases each). V was trimmed by 6 bases and J by 2 bases, leaving 17 bases between them. The CDR3 contains 17 residues. CDR3 residues: CASRTGTEVAGANVLTF. CDR3 DNA sequence: TGTGCCAGCAGGACCGGGACGGAGGTAGCTGGGGCCAACGTCCTGACTTTC.

This clonotype was recorded many times. DNA for the CDR3: TGTGCCAGCAGTTTAAATGCAGAGAGAGCTTTCTTT. Amino acids: CASSLNAERAFF. The chain is built from TRBV12-3 or TRBV12-4 and TRBJ1-1; D is uncertain. The CDR3 is 12 residues long. Trimming removed 2 bases at V and 10 bases at J, with 11 bases between.

This clonotype has a handful of counts. This sequence joins TRBV11-2 and TRBJ1-3; D uncertain. Trimming left V 1 base short and J 2 bases short, with 9 bases between. Looked up from germline, CDR1 is SGHAT and CDR2 is FQNNGV. This CDR3 contains 15 residues. DNA of the CDR3: TGTGCCAGCAGCTTAGTTCAGGTGCCTGGAAACACCATATATTTT. This codes for CASSLVQVPGNTIYF.

This clonotype was found a few times. This sequence joins TRBV4-1 and TRBJ1-1, with D hard to call. V was shortened by 3 bases and J by 3 bases, with 14 bases between the two germline ends. CDR1 is MGHRA, CDR2 YSYEKL, per germline. This CDR3 comprises 15 residues. CDR3 DNA sequence: TGCGCCAGCAGCCACAAGGGTCTCAGAGACACTGAAGCTTTCTTT. This sequence encodes CASSHKGLRDTEAFF.

This clonotype appeared a few times. One end of the junction varies from germline; a read error may be responsible. The gene calls are TRBV7-9 and TRBJ1-4; 9 bases map to TRBD1. There are 16 residues in the CDR3. CDR1 SEHNR and CDR2 FQNEAQ come from the germline V gene (reference sequence). The CDR3 DNA sequence: TGTGCCAGCAGCTTGGGACAGGGCCTAACTAATGAGAAACTGTTTTTT. It encodes CASSLGQGLTNEKLFF.

This clonotype was counted only a few times. The chain joins TRBV7-9 to TRBJ1-2, with a weak D call TRBD1 (6 bases). Trimming took 5 bases from V and 8 from J, leaving 24 bases between them. Per the germline V gene, CDR1 is SEHNR and CDR2 is FQNEAQ (reference sequence). The CDR3 is 16 residues long. The CDR3 reads CASSPPLGAGAPGYTF. In DNA form, the CDR3 reads TGTGCCAGCAGCCCTCCATTAGGGGCGGGGGCGCCGGGCTACACCTTC.

This clonotype occurred a few times. This chain uses TRBV6-5 with TRBJ2-1; 13 bases are a match to TRBD2. The ends lost 2 bases at V and 4 bases at J; junction bases unmatched: 17. CDR1 is MNHEY and CDR2 is SVGAGI in the germline V gene. The CDR3 covers 21 residues. For the CDR3, the DNA is TGTGCCAGCAGTTACGCCCGGACTAGCGGGGGCTCCACCCGAAGATACAATGAGCAGTTCTTC. It specifies CASSYARTSGGSTRRYNEQFF.

This chain links TRBV12-3 or TRBV12-4 with TRBJ1-4, with 9 nucleotides matching TRBD1. V trimming: 8 bases; J trimming: 15 bases; junction bases outside the gene matches: 10. The CDR3 runs to 12 residues. The CDR3 bases are TGTGCCAGCTCACAGGGGGCCAGACCCTTGTTTTTT. Residues: CASSQGARPLFF.

This clonotype turned up a few times. This sequence joins TRBV28 and TRBJ2-7, with D perhaps matching TRBD2 (6 bases). Germline lookup yields CDR1 MDHEN and CDR2 SYDVKM. The V gene lost 6 bases and the J gene lost 1 base, with 16 bases spanning the gap. There are 15 residues in the CDR3. CDR3 bases: TGTGCCAGCAGCCCGATTAGCGGACTGTCCTACGAGCAGTACTTC. It is translated as CASSPISGLSYEQYF.

This clonotype was recorded at least ten times. The chain carries TRBV20-1 and TRBJ1-1; 8 bases map to TRBD1. CDR3 length: 14 amino acids. Germline lookup yields CDR1 DFQATT and CDR2 SNEGSKA (reference sequence). V gave up 4 bases and J gave up 0 bases; unmatched junction bases: 4. The CDR3 coding sequence is TGCAGTGCTAAAGACAGGGGTGTGAACACTGAAGCTTTCTTT. Its translation: CSAKDRGVNTEAFF.

This clonotype was detected ten times or more. This chain uses TRBV7-9 with TRBJ2-7; the D call may be TRBD1 or TRBD2 (5 bases each). This CDR3 has 13 amino acids. Trimming left V 3 bases short and J 7 bases short, with 13 bases between. Germline-derived CDR1 and CDR2 are SEHNR and FQNEAQ (reference sequence). The CDR3 DNA is TGTGCCAGCAGCTTGCTGGGGGTGGGGGAGCAGTACTTC. This codes for CASSLLGVGEQYF. Supplemented by reference TRBV7-9 and TRBJ2-7, the full variable domain reads DTGVSQNPRHKITKRGQNVTFRCDPISEHNRLYWYRQTLGQGPEFLTYFQNEAQLEKSRLLSDRFSAERPKGSFSTLEIQRTEQGDSAMYLCASSLLGVGEQYFGPGTRLTVT.

The chain links TRBV11-2 to TRBJ2-5, with D hard to call. Per germline, CDR1 SGHAT and CDR2 FQNNGV. This CDR3 is built from 10 residues. Trimming left V 5 bases short and J 6 bases short, with 4 bases between. CDR3 coding DNA: TGTGCCAGCAGCGGTCAGACCCAGTACTTC. This translates into CASSGQTQYF.

This clonotype has ten or more counts. Here the CDR3 DNA reads TGTGCCAGCTCACACGGGCAGGGAAACGGCTACACCTTC. Translation: CASSHGQGNGYTF. The chain has TRBV18 and TRBJ1-2; maybe TRBD1 (5 bases). V was pared by 4 bases and J by 8 bases, with 14 bases between. The CDR3 is made up of 13 amino acids. Germline V gene sequence: CDR1 KGHSH, CDR2 LQKENI.

This clonotype was found a few times. The chain combines TRBV4-1 with TRBJ1-4; D remains ambiguous. The CDR3 loop spans 14 amino acids. V lost 1 base and J lost 5, with 8 bases in between. CDR1 MGHRA and CDR2 YSYEKL come from the germline V gene. The CDR3 sequence: CASSQVGENEKLFF. The CDR3 DNA is TGCGCCAGCAGCCAAGTTGGAGAGAATGAAAAACTGTTTTTT.

V and J are TRBV5-1 and TRBJ2-5, with TRBD2 matching 9 bases. V lost 4 bases, J lost 1 base, and 8 bases stayed unmatched. Germline V CDR1 and CDR2: SGHRS, YFSETQ. The CDR3 sequence is 16 residues long. The CDR3 spells CASSVLAGGPQETQYF. The CDR3, as DNA: TGCGCCAGCAGCGTTCTGGCGGGGGGGCCCCAAGAGACCCAGTACTTC. Full variable domain (rest looked up from reference TRBV5-1 and TRBJ2-5): KAGVTQTPRYLIKTRGQQVTLSCSPISGHRSVSWYQQTPGQGLQFLFEYFSETQRNKGNFPGRFSGRQFSNSRSEMNVSTLELGDSALYLCASSVLAGGPQETQYFGPGTRLLVL.

V is TRBV9 and J is TRBJ1-1; D gene uncertain. Trimming removed 1 base at V and 1 base at J, with 14 bases between. The germline CDR1 and CDR2 sequences are SGDLS and YYNGEE. The CDR3 totals 16 residues. The CDR3 nucleotides are TGTGCCAGCAGCGTATCCCGATCTTCCCGGAACACTGAAGCTTTCTTT. It codes for CASSVSRSSRNTEAFF.

This clonotype was found many times. The rearrangement joins TRBV18 to TRBJ1-5; D is possibly TRBD1 (6 bases). The CDR3 runs 14 residues. Germline V CDR1 and CDR2: KGHSH, LQKENI. With 3 bases removed from V and 5 bases from J, the gap between germline ends came to 11 bases. The CDR3 coding sequence is TGTGCCAGCTCACCTGCTTCAGGGGATCAGCCCCAGCATTTT. Protein product: CASSPASGDQPQHF. Together with reference TRBV18 and TRBJ1-5, the CDR3 gives the full variable domain: NAGVMQNPRHLVRRRGQEARLRCSPMKGHSHVYWYRQLPEEGLKFMVYLQKENIIDESGMPKERFSAEFPKEGPSILRIQQVVRGDSAAYFCASSPASGDQPQHFGDGTRLSIL.

The V and J genes are TRBV6-1 and TRBJ2-3, with 9 bases aligning to TRBD2. The CDR3 is made up of 18 amino acids. V was clipped by 5 bases and J by 0 bases; unmatched bases: 12. Per the germline V gene, CDR1 is MNHNS and CDR2 is SASEGT. This chain's CDR3 is CASSQRVSGGTSTDTQYF. The CDR3 DNA reads as TGTGCCAGCAGTCAAAGGGTTAGCGGGGGCACTAGCACAGATACGCAGTATTTT.

CDR3 loop: CASSKMTGHTGNTIYF. DNA of the CDR3: TGTGCCAGCAGTAAGATGACAGGGCACACTGGAAACACCATATATTTT. The rearrangement uses TRBV6-1 and TRBJ1-3; 7 bases map to TRBD1. The CDR3 runs 16 residues. The germline V gene has CDR1 MNHNS and CDR2 SASEGT. V gave up 5 bases and J gave up 2 bases; unmatched junction bases: 9.

This clonotype has ten or more counts. The V gene is TRBV7-9, the J gene TRBJ2-5; D could derive from TRBD1 or TRBD2 (5 bases each). Germline V CDR1 and CDR2: SEHNR, FQNEAQ (reference sequence). Trimming removed 3 bases at V and 5 bases at J, with 13 bases between. This CDR3 contains 14 residues. Here the CDR3 DNA reads TGTGCCAGCAGCTTCAGTACAGGCGGGGAGACCCAGTACTTC. Translating it yields CASSFSTGGETQYF. The complete variable domain, with remaining parts taken from reference TRBV7-9 and TRBJ2-5, reads DTGVSQNPRHKITKRGQNVTFRCDPISEHNRLYWYRQTLGQGPEFLTYFQNEAQLEKSRLLSDRFSAERPKGSFSTLEIQRTEQGDSAMYLCASSFSTGGETQYFGPGTRLLVL.

This clonotype has more than one count but fewer than ten. CDR3 sequence: CATTSRGRLNNEQFF. Written as DNA, the CDR3 is TGTGCCACCACCTCTAGGGGAAGATTAAACAATGAGCAGTTCTTC. This chain uses TRBV24-1 with TRBJ2-1, with D possibly TRBD1 on 5 matching bases. From germline, CDR1 is KGHDR and CDR2 SFDVKD. V lost 8 bases to trimming and J lost 5 bases, with 18 bases between them. The CDR3 is 15 residues long.

This clonotype occurred many times. The chain links TRBV12-3 or TRBV12-4 to TRBJ2-1, with D possibly being TRBD1 (6 bases). V was shortened by 6 bases and J by 10 bases, with 13 bases between the two germline ends. The length of the CDR3 is 12 residues. In DNA form, the CDR3 reads TGTGCCAGCAGGGACCCCGGGACAGAGCAGTTCTTC. This codes for CASRDPGTEQFF.

This clonotype turned up a few times. V and J are TRBV5-1 and TRBJ2-2; 12 bases fit TRBD2. The CDR3 is made up of 18 amino acids. V was pared by 1 base and J by 1 base, with 5 bases of the junction left unmatched. Germline CDR1 SGHRS, CDR2 YFSETQ. The DNA of the CDR3 is TGCGCCAGCAGCTTGAACCCGACTAGCGGGGGGAACACCGGGGAGCTGTTTTTT. Translated: CASSLNPTSGGNTGELFF.

The gene calls are TRBV5-4 and TRBJ1-2; 7 bases are a match to TRBD1. The CDR3 sequence is 14 residues long. Losses at the gene ends were 4 bases for V and 6 bases for J; bases not matched to a gene: 9. The V gene's germline CDR1 is SGHNT and CDR2 YYREEE (reference sequence). This chain's CDR3 is CASSMRVGTDGYTF. CDR3 DNA: TGTGCCAGCAGCATGCGGGTAGGGACAGATGGCTACACCTTC.

There are a few counts of this clonotype. This rearrangement joins TRBV5-5 to TRBJ2-2; no clear D. V shed 1 base and J shed 1 base, with 11 bases lying between them. Germline V gene lookup returns CDR1 SGHKS and CDR2 YYEKEE (reference sequence). The CDR3 has 16 residues. The CDR3 DNA reads as TGTGCCAGCAGCTTGAGGCCAGGACGGAACACCGGGGAGCTGTTTTTT. Its protein product is CASSLRPGRNTGELFF.